This T cell receptor (beta chain) was found in a study of T cell changes during pregnancy in multiple sclerosis. Clones were sequenced by immunoSEQ multiplex PCR, and TCRdb holds only the in-frame ones, with some missing. The sample shows around 92,000 clones, approximately 92% of them seen only once. Sequenced here: peripheral blood, sampled in the first trimester of pregnancy. The sequence was collected from a female donor with multiple sclerosis, enrolled in a pregnancy study.

The CDR3 sequence is CASIRDSPAFYNEQFF. In nucleotides, the CDR3 is TGTGCCAGCATCCGGGATAGCCCTGCGTTCTACAATGAGCAGTTCTTC. The chain uses TRBV2 and TRBJ2-1; D may be TRBD2 (5 bases). V was clipped by 7 bases and J by 3 bases, with 19 bases between them. The CDR3 consists of 16 residues. Germline V CDR1 and CDR2: SNHLY, FYNNEI.